The sequence of this T cell receptor (beta chain) was determined in a study of Ad26.COV2.S vaccination and SARS-CoV-2 variants. Generated by immunoSEQ multiplex PCR, the TCRdb table keeps only in-frame clones and is missing some. This table holds hundreds of thousands of clones, about 87% found once. Treatment reported: 19 received Ad26.COV2.S at low or high dose, single or two shots; a few received placebo; per-sample allocation not given. The investigators took samples on day 63 after the first vaccine or placebo injection. This Boston cohort included adults aged 18-55 years. The clonotype originates from a person between 18 and 60 years old who received the Ad26.COV2.S COVID-19 vaccine or a placebo. The source was peripheral blood, collected in a trial of Ad26.COV2.S vaccine versus placebo.

The CDR3 protein is CASKQSSGQNPDTQYF. DNA of the CDR3: TGTGCCAGCAAGCAGTCTAGCGGACAAAATCCAGATACGCAGTATTTT. The chain uses TRBV27 and TRBJ2-3; TRBD2 aligns across 7 bases. The CDR3 sequence is 16 residues long. V was clipped by 7 bases and J by 4 bases; unmatched bases: 14. The germline V gene has CDR1 MNHEY and CDR2 SMNVEV (reference sequence).